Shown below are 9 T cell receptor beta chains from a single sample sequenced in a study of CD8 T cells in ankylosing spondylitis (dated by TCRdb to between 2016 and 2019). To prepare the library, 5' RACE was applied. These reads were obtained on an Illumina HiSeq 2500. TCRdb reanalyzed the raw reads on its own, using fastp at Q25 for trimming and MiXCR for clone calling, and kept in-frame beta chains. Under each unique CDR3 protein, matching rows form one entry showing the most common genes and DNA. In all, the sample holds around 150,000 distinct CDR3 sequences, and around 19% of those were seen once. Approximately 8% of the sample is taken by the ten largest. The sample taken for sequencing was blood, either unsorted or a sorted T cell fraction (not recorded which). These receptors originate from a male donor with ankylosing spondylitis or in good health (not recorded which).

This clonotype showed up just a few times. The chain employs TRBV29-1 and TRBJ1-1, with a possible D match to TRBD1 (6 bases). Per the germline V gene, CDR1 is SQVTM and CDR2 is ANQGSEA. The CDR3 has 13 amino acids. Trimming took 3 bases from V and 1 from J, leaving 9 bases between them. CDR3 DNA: TGCAGCGTTGACCGGACAGCGAACACTGAAGCTTTCTTT. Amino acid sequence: CSVDRTANTEAFF.

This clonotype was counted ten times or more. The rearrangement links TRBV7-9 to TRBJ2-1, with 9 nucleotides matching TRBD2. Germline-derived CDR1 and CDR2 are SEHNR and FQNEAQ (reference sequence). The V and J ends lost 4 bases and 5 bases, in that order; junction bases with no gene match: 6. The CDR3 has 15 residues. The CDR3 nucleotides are TGTGCCAGCAGCTCGTTGGGACTAGCTAACAATGAGCAGTTCTTC. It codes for CASSSLGLANNEQFF.

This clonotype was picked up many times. The CDR3 sequence is CSVRFRQRRNYEQYF. CDR3 coding DNA: TGCAGCGTCCGGTTTAGACAGCGGAGAAACTACGAGCAGTACTTC. The J gene is TRBJ2-7, the V gene TRBV29-1; either TRBD1 or TRBD2 may fit D (5 bases each). V lost 6 bases, J lost 3 bases, and 21 bases lay in between. This CDR3 is built from 15 residues. CDR1 and CDR2 from the germline V gene are SQVTM and ANQGSEA.

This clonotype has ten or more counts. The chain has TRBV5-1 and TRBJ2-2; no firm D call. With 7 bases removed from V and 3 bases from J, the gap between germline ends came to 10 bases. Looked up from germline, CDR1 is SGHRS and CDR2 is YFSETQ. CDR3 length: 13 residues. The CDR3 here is CASRPADTGELFF. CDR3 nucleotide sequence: TGCGCCAGCCGGCCAGCAGACACCGGGGAGCTGTTTTTT.

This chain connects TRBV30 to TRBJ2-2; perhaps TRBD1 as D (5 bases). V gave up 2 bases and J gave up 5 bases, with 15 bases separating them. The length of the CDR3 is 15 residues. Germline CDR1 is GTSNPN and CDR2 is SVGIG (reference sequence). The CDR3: CAWSPILAGTGELFF. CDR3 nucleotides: TGTGCCTGGAGTCCAATCCTGGCAGGGACCGGGGAGCTGTTTTTT.

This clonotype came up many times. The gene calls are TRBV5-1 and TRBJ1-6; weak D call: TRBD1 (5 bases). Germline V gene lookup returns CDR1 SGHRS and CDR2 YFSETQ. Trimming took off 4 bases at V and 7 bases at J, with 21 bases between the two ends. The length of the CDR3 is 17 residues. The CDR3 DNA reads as TGCGCCAGCAGCACCGGGACGGGGGGTATATGGAATTCACCCCTCCACTTT. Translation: CASSTGTGGIWNSPLHF.

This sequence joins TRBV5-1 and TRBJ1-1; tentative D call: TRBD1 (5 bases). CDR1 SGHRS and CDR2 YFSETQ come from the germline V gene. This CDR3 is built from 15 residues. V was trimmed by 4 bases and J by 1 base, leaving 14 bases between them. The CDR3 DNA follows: TGCGCCAGCAGCGGGGGGGGGACCCCGAACACTGAAGCTTTCTTT. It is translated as CASSGGGTPNTEAFF.

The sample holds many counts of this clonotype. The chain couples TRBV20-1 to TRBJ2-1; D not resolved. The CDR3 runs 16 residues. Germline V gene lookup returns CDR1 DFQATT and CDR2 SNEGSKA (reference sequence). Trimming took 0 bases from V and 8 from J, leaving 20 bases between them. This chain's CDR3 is CSARDLLRHLDDEQFF. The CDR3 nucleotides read TGCAGTGCTAGAGATCTTTTAAGGCATCTCGACGATGAGCAGTTCTTC.

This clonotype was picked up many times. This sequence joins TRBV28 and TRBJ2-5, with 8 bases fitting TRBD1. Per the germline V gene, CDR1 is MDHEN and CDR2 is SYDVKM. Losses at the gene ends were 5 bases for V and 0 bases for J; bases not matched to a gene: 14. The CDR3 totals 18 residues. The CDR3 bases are TGTGCCAGCAGTCCCAATTCCCTCCGGGACAGGAACCAAGAGACCCAGTACTTC. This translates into CASSPNSLRDRNQETQYF. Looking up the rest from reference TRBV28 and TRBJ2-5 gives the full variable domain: DVKVTQSSRYLVKRTGEKVFLECVQDMDHENMFWYRQDPGLGLRLIYFSYDVKMKEKGDIPEGYSVSREKKERFSLILESASTNQTSMYLCASSPNSLRDRNQETQYFGPGTRLLVL.